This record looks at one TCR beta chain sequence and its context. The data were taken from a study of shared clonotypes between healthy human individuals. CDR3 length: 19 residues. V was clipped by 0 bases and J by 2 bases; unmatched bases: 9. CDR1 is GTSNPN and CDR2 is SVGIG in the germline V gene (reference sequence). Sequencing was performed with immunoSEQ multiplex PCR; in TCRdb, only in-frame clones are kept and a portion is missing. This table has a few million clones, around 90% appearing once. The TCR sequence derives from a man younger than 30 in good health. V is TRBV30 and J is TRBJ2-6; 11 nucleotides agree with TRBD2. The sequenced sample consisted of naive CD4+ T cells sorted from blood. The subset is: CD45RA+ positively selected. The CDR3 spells CAWSVLLTSGAAGANVLTF. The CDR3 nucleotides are TGTGCCTGGAGTGTACTCCTGACTAGCGGGGCGGCTGGGGCCAACGTCCTGACTTTC. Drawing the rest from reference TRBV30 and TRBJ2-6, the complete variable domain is SQTIHQWPATLVQPVGSPLSLECTVEGTSNPNLYWYRQAAGRGLQLLFYSVGIGQISSEVPQNLSASRPQDRQFILSSKKLLLSDSGFYLCAWSVLLTSGAAGANVLTFGAGSRLTVL.